Listed below are T cell receptor beta chains from one sample, sequenced in a study of a mutant IDH1 vaccine in newly diagnosed glioma. The antigens of these receptors remain unknown. Assay: immunoSEQ multiplex PCR; the TCRdb copy retains only in-frame clones and omits some. This table has around 25,000 clones, roughly 84% appearing once. The sequenced sample was PBMCs, obtained from a glioma patient whose treatment included an IDH1 peptide vaccine. These receptor sequences come from a man between 40 and 49 years old with glioma. Some clones in this sample may be carry-over from other donors' samples. Both conserved end residues are part of each CDR3. A D gene is named only where the DNA matches it firmly. Some rows have no size entry. The others give once, few or many, or a class for an expanded clone.

d_call,clone_size,v_call,j_call,cdr3_nt,cdr3_aa
NA,NA,TRBV28,TRBJ1-1,TGTGCCAGCAGTTTTCGGCTCATGAACACTGAAGCTTTCTTT,CASSFRLMNTEAFF
NA,NA,TRBV7-2,TRBJ2-7,TGTGCCAGCAGCTTAGCCCCTTACCTGGACAGAAAGCAGTACTTC,CASSLAPYLDRKQYF
TRBD1,NA,TRBV19,TRBJ2-1,TGTGCCAGTAGTATGGGACAGTACAATGAGCAGTTCTTC,CASSMGQYNEQFF
NA,NA,TRBV7-2,TRBJ1-1,TGTGCCAGCAGCTTATGGGGAAGGGGCAGGGACACTGAAGCTTTCTTT,CASSLWGRGRDTEAFF
NA,NA,TRBV4-2,TRBJ1-5,TGTGCCAGCAGCCAGGGGGTAGGGGCGGTCAATCAGCCCCAGCATTTT,CASSQGVGAVNQPQHF
TRBD1,NA,TRBV15,TRBJ1-5,TGTGCCACCAGCCGGACAGGGGATAGGGATCAGCCCCAGCATTTT,CATSRTGDRDQPQHF
TRBD1,NA,TRBV6-1,TRBJ2-1,TGTGCCATTGAGGGACAGGGAAACAATGAGCAGTTCTTC,CAIEGQGNNEQFF
NA,NA,TRBV25-1,TRBJ2-7,TGTGCCAGCAGTGAATTCCCACCTTCCTACGAGCAGTACTTC,CASSEFPPSYEQYF
TRBD2,few,TRBV5-5,TRBJ2-2,TGTGCCAGCAGCCGGACTAGCGGGGGGGCGAACACCGGGGAGCTGTTTTTT,CASSRTSGGANTGELFF
NA,few,TRBV5-1,TRBJ1-5,TGCGCCAGCAGCTTGGAAGGTCCTCGGACGCCCCAGCATTTT,CASSLEGPRTPQHF
NA,few,TRBV25-1,TRBJ1-4,TGTGCCAGCAGTGGCCCAGGAGGGAGAGCGGAAAAACTGTTTTTT,CASSGPGGRAEKLFF
NA,NA,TRBV6-5,TRBJ1-1,TGTGCCAGCAGTAAGGGGCGAGGGACTGAAGCTTTCTTT,CASSKGRGTEAFF
NA,few,TRBV5-6,TRBJ1-5,TGTGCCAGCAGCTTGGTCCGGCGACCCAATCAGCCCCAGCATTTT,CASSLVRRPNQPQHF
NA,NA,TRBV30,TRBJ2-5,TGTGCCCGGCGACAGGACGGAGGGGAGACCCAGTACTTC,CARRQDGGETQYF
NA,NA,TRBV25-1,TRBJ2-7,TGTGCCAGCAGTGACCTGGGGGCCCCCTCCTACGAGCAGTACTTC,CASSDLGAPSYEQYF
NA,NA,TRBV4-2,TRBJ1-1,TGTGCCAGCAGCCAAGATCCGTGGGGACAACGTGAAGCTTTCTTT,CASSQDPWGQREAFF
NA,NA,TRBV5-4,TRBJ2-5,TGTGCCAGCAGCTTGGCCGTGGGCGGGGTGTCGGAGACCCAGTACTTC,CASSLAVGGVSETQYF
NA,NA,TRBV5-6,TRBJ1-2,TGTGCCAGCAGCTGGTGGCTCCGGGGCTATGGCTACACCTTC,CASSWWLRGYGYTF
TRBD1,few,TRBV20-1,TRBJ2-2,TGCAGTGCTAATCAGGGGGCTAGGCTGTTTTTT,CSANQGARLFF
TRBD1,few,TRBV7-9,TRBJ1-4,TGTGCCAGCAGCCCAAGGGGGCCAACTAATGAAAAACTGTTTTTT,CASSPRGPTNEKLFF
NA,NA,TRBV10-1,TRBJ1-1,TGCGCCAGCAGTGTTGGGGGCCGGCGTGAAGCTTTCTTT,CASSVGGRREAFF
TRBD1,NA,TRBV7-2,TRBJ2-1,TGTGCCAGCAGCTTAATGGCCTCGGGACAGGGGGATAATGAGCAGTTCTTC,CASSLMASGQGDNEQFF
NA,NA,TRBV19,TRBJ1-5,TGTGCCAGTATCTGGCAGGGAAGCAATCAGCCCCAGCATTTT,CASIWQGSNQPQHF